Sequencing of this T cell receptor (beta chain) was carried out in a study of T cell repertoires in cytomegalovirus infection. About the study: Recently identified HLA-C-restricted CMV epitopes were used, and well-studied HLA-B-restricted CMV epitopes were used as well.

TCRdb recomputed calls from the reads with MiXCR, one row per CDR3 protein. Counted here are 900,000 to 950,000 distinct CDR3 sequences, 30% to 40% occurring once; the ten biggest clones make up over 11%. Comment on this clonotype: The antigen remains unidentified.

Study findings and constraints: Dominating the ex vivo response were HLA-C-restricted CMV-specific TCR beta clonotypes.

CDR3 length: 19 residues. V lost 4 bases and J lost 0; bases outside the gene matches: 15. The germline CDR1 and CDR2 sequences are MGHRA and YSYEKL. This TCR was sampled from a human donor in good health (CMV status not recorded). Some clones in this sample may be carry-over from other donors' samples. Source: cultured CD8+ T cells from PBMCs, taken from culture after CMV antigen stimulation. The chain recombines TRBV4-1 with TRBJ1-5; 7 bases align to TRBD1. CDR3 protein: CASSPSNRGTEYSNQPQHF. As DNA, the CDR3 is TGCGCCAGCAGCCCCTCTAACAGGGGAACGGAATATAGCAATCAGCCCCAGCATTTT.